The 3 T cell receptor beta chains given below trace back to one sample, sequenced in a study of beta chain features in type 1 diabetes. Expressed TCRB transcripts were sequenced after all isolated RNA was converted to cDNA. TCRdb's table, derived via immunoSEQ multiplex PCR, lists solely in-frame clones and lacks some. The data show hundreds of thousands of clones, around 15% seen once. The material sequenced was naive CD4+ T cells from blood. The receptor set was obtained from a man younger than 35 in good health.

This clone was detected many times. The chain combines TRBV10-3 with TRBJ2-1; 9 bases map to TRBD2. V dropped 11 bases and J dropped 4; count of bases not matched to a gene: 6. The CDR3 length is 13 residues. Germline V gene lookup returns CDR1 ENHRY and CDR2 SYGVKD. DNA for the CDR3: TGTGCCGTCTCTAGCGGGAATTACAATGAGCAGTTCTTC. Encoded protein: CAVSSGNYNEQFF.

This clone was detected only a few times. This chain uses TRBV18 with TRBJ1-2, with D possibly being TRBD1 (5 bases). With 7 bases removed from V and 0 bases from J, the gap between germline ends came to 9 bases. Germline V gives CDR1 KGHSH, CDR2 LQKENI. The CDR3 is 13 residues long. DNA of the CDR3: TGTGCCAGCTTAGGGGTGTCTAACTATGGCTACACCTTC. It specifies CASLGVSNYGYTF.

There are a few counts of this clone. The V and J genes are TRBV18 and TRBJ2-3, with 9 positions matching TRBD1. This CDR3 contains 16 residues. Germline CDR1 is KGHSH and CDR2 is LQKENI. J gave up 6 bases and V 5 bases, and 12 bases lay outside the gene matches. CDR3 sequence: CASSANPGQGRDTQYF. The CDR3 DNA sequence: TGTGCCAGCTCAGCCAACCCGGGACAGGGACGGGATACGCAGTATTTT.